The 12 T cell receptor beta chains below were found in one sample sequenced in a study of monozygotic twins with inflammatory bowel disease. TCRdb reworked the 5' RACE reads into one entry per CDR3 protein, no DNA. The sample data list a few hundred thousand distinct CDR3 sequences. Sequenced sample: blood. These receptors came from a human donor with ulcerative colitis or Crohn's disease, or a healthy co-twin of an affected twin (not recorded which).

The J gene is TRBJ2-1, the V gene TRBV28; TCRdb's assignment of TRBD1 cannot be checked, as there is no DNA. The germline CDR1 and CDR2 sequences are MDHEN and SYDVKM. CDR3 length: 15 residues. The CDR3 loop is CASPSGTGMYNEQFF.

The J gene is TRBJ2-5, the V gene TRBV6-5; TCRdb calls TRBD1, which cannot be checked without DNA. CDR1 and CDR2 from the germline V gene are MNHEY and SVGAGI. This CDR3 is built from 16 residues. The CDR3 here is CASSYPQGGVQETQYF.

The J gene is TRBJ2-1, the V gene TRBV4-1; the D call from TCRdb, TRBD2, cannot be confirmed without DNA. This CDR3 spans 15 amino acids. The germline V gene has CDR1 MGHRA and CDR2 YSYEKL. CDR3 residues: CASSPSRDFYNEQFF.

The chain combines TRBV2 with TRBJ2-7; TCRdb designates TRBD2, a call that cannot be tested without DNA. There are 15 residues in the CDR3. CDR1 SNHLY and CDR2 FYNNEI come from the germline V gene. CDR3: CASNLGGGAGYEQYF.

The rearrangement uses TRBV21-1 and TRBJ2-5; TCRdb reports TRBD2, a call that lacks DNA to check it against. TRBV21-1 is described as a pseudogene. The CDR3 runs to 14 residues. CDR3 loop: CASSRGLAGESQYF.

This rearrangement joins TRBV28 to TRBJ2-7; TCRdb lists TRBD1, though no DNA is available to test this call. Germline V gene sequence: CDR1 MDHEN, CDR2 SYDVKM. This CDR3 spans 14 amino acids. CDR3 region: CASSLGGTGPFVAF.

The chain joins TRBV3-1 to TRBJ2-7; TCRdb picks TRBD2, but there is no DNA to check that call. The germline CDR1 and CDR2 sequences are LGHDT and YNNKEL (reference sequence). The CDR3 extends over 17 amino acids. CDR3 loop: CASSQDFWSGGLHEQYF.

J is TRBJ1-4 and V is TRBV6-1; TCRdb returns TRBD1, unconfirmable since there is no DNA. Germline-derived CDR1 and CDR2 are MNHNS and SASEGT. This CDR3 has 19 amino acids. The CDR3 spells CASSPTVIRDRDPNEKLFF.

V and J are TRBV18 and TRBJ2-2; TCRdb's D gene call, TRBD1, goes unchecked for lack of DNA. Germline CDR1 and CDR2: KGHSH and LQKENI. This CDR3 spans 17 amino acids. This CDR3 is CASSPIAQDLNTGELFF. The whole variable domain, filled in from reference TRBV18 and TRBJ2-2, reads NAGVMQNPRHLVRRRGQEARLRCSPMKGHSHVYWYRQLPEEGLKFMVYLQKENIIDESGMPKERFSAEFPKEGPSILRIQQVVRGDSAAYFCASSPIAQDLNTGELFFGEGSRLTVL.

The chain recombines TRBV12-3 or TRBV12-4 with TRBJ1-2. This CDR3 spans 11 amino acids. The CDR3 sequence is CASSLGEGYTF.

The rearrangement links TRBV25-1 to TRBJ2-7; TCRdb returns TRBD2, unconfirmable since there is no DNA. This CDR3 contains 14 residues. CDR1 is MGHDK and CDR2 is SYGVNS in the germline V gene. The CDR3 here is CASSFPGLSYEQYF.

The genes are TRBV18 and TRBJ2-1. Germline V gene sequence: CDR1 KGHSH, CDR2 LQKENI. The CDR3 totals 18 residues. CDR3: CASSPEDRRSEAYNEQFF. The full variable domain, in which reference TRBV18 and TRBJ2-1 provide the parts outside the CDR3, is NAGVMQNPRHLVRRRGQEARLRCSPMKGHSHVYWYRQLPEEGLKFMVYLQKENIIDESGMPKERFSAEFPKEGPSILRIQQVVRGDSAAYFCASSPEDRRSEAYNEQFFGPGTRLTVL.